The 21 T cell receptor beta chains below were found in one sample sequenced in a study of PD-L1 blockade in urothelial cancer. The protocol was immunoSEQ multiplex PCR, while the TCRdb copy is restricted to in-frame clones and leaves out a portion. Of under 40,000 clones in the sample, nearly 90% are singletons; the top ten hold approximately 8.1%. The time point here: peripheral blood 6 weeks after treatment start. Sample: PBMCs, taken around atezolizumab (anti-PD-L1) treatment. These receptors originate from a man at least 80 years old with urothelial cancer.

The chain has TRBV2 and TRBJ1-1; D is perhaps TRBD1 (5 bases). This CDR3 is built from 15 residues. V gave up 5 bases and J gave up 0 bases, with 13 bases separating them. In germline, CDR1 is SNHLY, CDR2 FYNNEI. This chain's CDR3 is CASSSQGTMNTEAFF. The CDR3 bases are TGTGCCAGCAGTAGCCAGGGTACCATGAACACTGAAGCTTTCTTT.

CDR3 nucleotide sequence: TGTGCCAGCAGCTCACAAGGGACTAGCACAGATACGCAGTATTTT. As protein: CASSSQGTSTDTQYF. The V and J genes are TRBV7-2 and TRBJ2-3; D may be TRBD2 (6 bases). V shed 4 bases and J shed 0 bases, with 11 bases lying between them. The germline CDR1 and CDR2 sequences are SGHTA and FQGNSA. There are 15 residues in the CDR3.

This chain links TRBV1 with TRBJ1-1. TRBV1 is recorded as a pseudogene. This CDR3 region has 15 residues. CDR3 residues: CTSSQASFGYTEAFF. The CDR3 DNA sequence: TGCACCAGCAGCCAAGCATCATTCGGGTACACTGAAGCTTTCTTT.

The genes are TRBV19 and TRBJ2-7; 9 nucleotides match TRBD1. Germline values: CDR1 LNHDA, CDR2 SQIVND (reference sequence). The CDR3 extends over 17 amino acids. V was clipped by 1 base and J by 2 bases; unmatched bases: 9. CDR3 protein: CASSIGGTGLIPYEQYF. In DNA, the CDR3 is TGTGCCAGTAGTATAGGGGGGACAGGGTTAATCCCCTACGAGCAGTACTTC.

Notes on this clone: The same CDR3 can be traced to other DNA sequences in this sample. The rearrangement joins TRBV5-4 to TRBJ2-5, with TRBD1 identical over 8 bases. The CDR3 has 14 amino acids. J lost 3 bases, V lost 1 base, and 2 bases had no gene match. Germline V gives CDR1 SGHNT, CDR2 YYREEE (reference sequence). The CDR3 bases are TGTGCCAGCAGCTTGTCAGGGGGCGAAGAGACCCAGTACTTC. It codes for CASSLSGGEETQYF. The whole variable domain, filled in from reference TRBV5-4 and TRBJ2-5, reads ETGVTQSPTHLIKTRGQQVTLRCSSQSGHNTVSWYQQALGQGPQFIFQYYREEENGRGNFPPRFSGLQFPNYSSELNVNALELDDSALYLCASSLSGGEETQYFGPGTRLLVL.

The chain couples TRBV9 to TRBJ2-1; tentatively, D is TRBD2 (5 bases). Between the trimmed V and J ends, which lost 0 bases and 4 bases, there was a span of 14 bases. This CDR3 is built from 16 residues. CDR1 and CDR2 from the germline V gene are SGDLS and YYNGEE. CDR3 DNA: TGTGCCAGCAGCGTAGTAGCTAGCCTTTCTTACAATGAGCAGTTCTTC. Its protein product is CASSVVASLSYNEQFF.

This clone has a single count. The chain recombines TRBV2 with TRBJ2-7, with D possibly TRBD1 on 6 matching bases. The ends were cut back, 2 bases at V and 0 bases at J, with 11 bases in the middle. Looked up from germline, CDR1 is SNHLY and CDR2 is FYNNEI. This CDR3 has 15 amino acids. CDR3 sequence (DNA): TGTGCCAGCAGTGAATGGGACAAGAGCTCCTACGAGCAGTACTTC. This codes for CASSEWDKSSYEQYF.

The gene calls are TRBV6-4 and TRBJ1-2, with TRBD1 as a possible D gene (6 bases). This CDR3 spans 13 amino acids. The ends were cut back, 3 bases at V and 8 bases at J, with 13 bases in the middle. CDR1 is MRHNA and CDR2 is SNTAGT in the germline V gene. In DNA form, the CDR3 reads TGTGCCAGCAGTGAATGGGGGGGCGAGGGCTACACCTTC. Protein: CASSEWGGEGYTF.

This clone was seen once. V usage is TRBV5-1 and J usage is TRBJ2-5; a weak D match, TRBD2 (5 bases). The CDR3 runs 15 residues. CDR1 is SGHRS and CDR2 is YFSETQ in the germline V gene. V lost 4 bases and J 1 base, leaving 14 bases between the germline ends. CDR3: CASSHSLSGQETQYF. For the CDR3, the DNA is TGCGCCAGCAGCCACAGCTTGAGCGGCCAAGAGACCCAGTACTTC.

The rearrangement links TRBV28 to TRBJ2-1; D may be TRBD1 (5 bases). The V gene lost 5 bases and the J gene lost 9 bases, with 11 bases spanning the gap. This CDR3 spans 12 amino acids. Germline V lookup: CDR1 MDHEN, CDR2 SYDVKM. As DNA, the CDR3 is TGTGCCAGCAGTCAGACAGTCACTGAGCAGTTCTTC. Its protein is CASSQTVTEQFF.

The V gene is TRBV19, the J gene TRBJ1-5; D unresolved. This CDR3 contains 17 residues. Looked up from germline, CDR1 is LNHDA and CDR2 is SQIVND (reference sequence). V was shortened by 5 bases and J by 1 base, with 18 bases between the two germline ends. The CDR3 DNA sequence: TGTGCCAGTAGTCTTCGTCAGTTTATTCCCAGCAATCAGCCCCAGCATTTT. Translated, it gives CASSLRQFIPSNQPQHF.

This chain joins TRBV10-3 and TRBJ1-1, with TRBD1 as a possible D gene (5 bases). The V gene lost 2 bases and the J gene lost 5 bases, with 9 bases spanning the gap. Germline CDR1 is ENHRY and CDR2 is SYGVKD. The CDR3 is made up of 13 amino acids. CDR3: CAISEGGGTEAFF. DNA for the CDR3: TGTGCCATCAGTGAGGGGGGGGGAACTGAAGCTTTCTTT.

The genes are TRBV7-9 and TRBJ1-1; D not resolved. CDR1 is SEHNR and CDR2 is FQNEAQ in the germline V gene (reference sequence). Trimming pared 2 bases from V and 1 base from J, leaving 8 bases between. The CDR3 loop spans 14 amino acids. CDR3 in amino acids: CASSLSATNTEAFF. CDR3 in DNA: TGTGCCAGCAGCTTATCAGCGACGAACACTGAAGCTTTCTTT.

This clone has only a few counts. This sequence joins TRBV27 and TRBJ1-2; maybe TRBD1 (6 bases). Trimming took off 5 bases at V and 3 bases at J, with 10 bases between the two ends. From germline, CDR1 is MNHEY and CDR2 SMNVEV (reference sequence). The CDR3 consists of 13 residues. The CDR3 coding sequence is TGTGCCAGCAGTGCGGGGGGCCACTATGGCTACACCTTC. Its protein is CASSAGGHYGYTF.

CDR3 region: CASSSGQVIANEKLFF. The CDR3 DNA is TGTGCCAGTAGTTCCGGACAAGTAATAGCTAATGAAAAACTGTTTTTT. The rearrangement joins TRBV19 to TRBJ1-4, with D maybe TRBD1 (5 bases). Trimming shortened V by 5 bases and J by 3 bases, and 16 bases separated the two germline ends. There are 16 residues in the CDR3. The germline V gene encodes CDR1 LNHDA and CDR2 SQIVND (reference sequence).

The chain is built from TRBV7-8 and TRBJ1-1; maybe TRBD1 (5 bases). V was clipped by 2 bases and J by 5 bases, with 15 bases between them. This CDR3 comprises 15 residues. CDR1 is SGHVS, CDR2 FQNEAQ, per germline. The CDR3: CASSLSRGGGTEAFF. The CDR3 DNA sequence: TGTGCCAGCAGCTTATCAAGGGGCGGAGGGACTGAAGCTTTCTTT.

The V call is TRBV5-4, the J call TRBJ1-3, with 7 nucleotides matching TRBD1. The trim removed 4 bases at V and 0 bases at J, leaving 7 bases unmatched. Germline values: CDR1 SGHNT, CDR2 YYREEE (reference sequence). This CDR3 has 16 residues. DNA of the CDR3: TGTGCCAGCAGCCCAGAAAGGACAGGCTCTGGAAACACCATATATTTT. Translated: CASSPERTGSGNTIYF.

The chain recombines TRBV29-1 with TRBJ1-4, with 7 bases matching TRBD1. CDR1 SQVTM and CDR2 ANQGSEA come from the germline V gene. The CDR3 runs 14 residues. V gave up 4 bases and J gave up 3 bases; unmatched junction bases: 5. The CDR3 DNA sequence: TGCAGCGTTGCCTCACAGGGGCCTAATGAAAAACTGTTTTTT. Its translation: CSVASQGPNEKLFF.

This clone was seen only once. J is TRBJ1-2 and V is TRBV19; 7 bases align to TRBD1. Germline V gene lookup returns CDR1 LNHDA and CDR2 SQIVND (reference sequence). This CDR3 has 14 residues. The V and J ends lost 6 bases and 4 bases, in that order; junction bases with no gene match: 8. The CDR3 DNA follows: TGTGCCAGTAGCCGACCGGGACAGACCTATGGCTACACCTTC. This translates into CASSRPGQTYGYTF.

The chain has TRBV5-1 and TRBJ2-7; 9 bases match TRBD1. Germline V gives CDR1 SGHRS, CDR2 YFSETQ. This CDR3 comprises 15 residues. Unmatched junction bases numbered 4, after V lost 1 base and J lost 2 bases. The CDR3 region has the DNA TGCGCCAGCAGCTTGTTCGGGGACAGGGCCTACGAGCAGTACTTC. It translates to CASSLFGDRAYEQYF. The full variable domain, its missing parts supplied by reference TRBV5-1 and TRBJ2-7, is KAGVTQTPRYLIKTRGQQVTLSCSPISGHRSVSWYQQTPGQGLQFLFEYFSETQRNKGNFPGRFSGRQFSNSRSEMNVSTLELGDSALYLCASSLFGDRAYEQYFGPGTRLTVT.

This chain uses TRBV5-4 with TRBJ2-3; D uncertain. Trimming removed 4 bases at V and 6 bases at J, with 15 bases between. This CDR3 region has 14 residues. In germline, CDR1 is SGHNT, CDR2 YYREEE (reference sequence). Here the CDR3 DNA reads TGTGCCAGCAGCCCGTTTGGAGCCTTGGATACGCAGTATTTT. It yields the protein CASSPFGALDTQYF.